Presented here are 20 T cell receptor beta chains from one specimen sequenced in a study of CD8+CD57+ T cells in acquired aplastic anemia listed by TCRdb under 2018. Instrument on record: Illumina HiSeq 2000. Genomic DNA was used as template for profiling of TCR beta VDJ combinations and CDR3 sequences. TCRdb passed the public sequencing reads through fastp at Q25 and MiXCR, retaining productive beta sequences. Every entry covers one CDR3 protein and lists the most common genes and DNA from its rows. The sample includes 200,000 to 250,000 distinct CDR3 sequences, with over 55% observed a single time. Jointly, the top ten make up about three fifths of the sample. The patients picked for sequencing were ones in whom flow cytometry had shown an expansion of CD8+CD57+ cells. The sequenced sample consisted of sorted CD4+, CD8+, or CD8+CD57+ T cells (not recorded which) from PBMCs. These receptors originate from a human donor with aplastic anemia.

J is TRBJ1-5 and V is TRBV2; D is undetermined. In germline, CDR1 is SNHLY, CDR2 FYNNEI. Between the trimmed V and J ends, which lost 4 bases and 2 bases, there was a span of 6 bases. The CDR3 sequence is 13 residues long. The CDR3 sequence is CASSVNGNQPQHF. The CDR3 DNA sequence: TGTGCCAGCAGTGTAAATGGCAATCAGCCCCAGCATTTT.

This clonotype has more than one count but fewer than ten. The V gene is TRBV24-1, the J gene TRBJ2-1, with 11 nucleotides matching TRBD2. The junction had 12 bases not matched to a gene; V was cut back by 7 bases and J by 8 bases. This CDR3 contains 16 residues. The germline V gene encodes CDR1 KGHDR and CDR2 SFDVKD. This chain's CDR3 is CATSGVAGGSGDEQFF. In nucleotides, the CDR3 is TGTGCCACCAGCGGGGTAGCGGGGGGGTCCGGTGATGAGCAGTTCTTC.

V gene TRBV2 combines with J gene TRBJ2-6; D possibly corresponds to TRBD1 (6 bases). The CDR3 is made up of 16 amino acids. The V end lost 3 bases, the J end lost 2 bases, and 11 bases lay between the germline ends. The germline V gene has CDR1 SNHLY and CDR2 FYNNEI. This CDR3 reads CASSEFRGTGANVLTF. CDR3 sequence (DNA): TGTGCCAGCAGTGAGTTCAGGGGCACTGGGGCCAACGTCCTGACTTTC.

The chain couples TRBV19 to TRBJ1-2; tentative D call: TRBD1 (6 bases). The germline CDR1 and CDR2 sequences are LNHDA and SQIVND (reference sequence). V gave up 9 bases and J gave up 7 bases, with 30 bases separating them. The CDR3 extends over 17 amino acids. CDR3 in DNA: TGTGCCAGCCTGGAAGGGGGGTCCCCAGGCCTGGCTGGTGGCTACACCTTC. Protein sequence: CASLEGGSPGLAGGYTF.

Only a few counts were recorded for this clonotype. The J gene is TRBJ1-5, the V gene TRBV7-8; tentative D call: TRBD1 (5 bases). The CDR3 spans 15 residues. The V end was cut by 5 bases, the J end by 4 bases, with 15 bases between. Germline CDR1 and CDR2: SGHVS and FQNEAQ. For the CDR3, the DNA is TGTGCCAGCAGCCACGGGACGGCAAGGAATCAGCCCCAGCATTTT. Its protein is CASSHGTARNQPQHF. The full variable domain, completed using reference TRBV7-8 and TRBJ1-5, is GAGVSQSPRYKVAKRGQDVALRCDPISGHVSLFWYQQALGQGPEFLTYFQNEAQLDKSGLPSDRFFAERPEGSVSTLKIQRTQQEDSAVYLCASSHGTARNQPQHFGDGTRLSIL.

This clonotype was detected only a few times. The chain's CDR3 is CASSLAGTGGYEQYF. The DNA for the CDR3 is TGTGCCAGCAGCTTAGCCGGGACAGGGGGCTACGAGCAGTACTTC. This sequence joins TRBV7-9 and TRBJ2-7; 11 bases line up with TRBD1. Germline-derived CDR1 and CDR2 are SEHNR and FQNEAQ (reference sequence). With 0 bases clipped from V and 3 bases from J, the junction kept 1 base outside the gene matches. This CDR3 is 15 amino acids long.

The chain uses TRBV7-2 and TRBJ2-1; TRBD1 matches 8 bases. Germline V lookup: CDR1 SGHTA, CDR2 FQGNSA. Unmatched junction bases numbered 9, after V lost 5 bases and J lost 0 bases. The CDR3 runs 17 residues. The CDR3 coding sequence is TGTGCCAGCAGCCCCGGACAGGGCTTAAGCTCCTACAATGAGCAGTTCTTC. Translated, it gives CASSPGQGLSSYNEQFF.

Only a few counts were recorded for this clonotype. The genes are TRBV10-3 and TRBJ2-1; 7 bases agree with TRBD2. The CDR3 is made up of 14 amino acids. V shed 0 bases and J 8 bases; nucleotides not matched to a gene: 4. Germline V CDR1 and CDR2: ENHRY, SYGVKD. The CDR3 region has the DNA TGTGCCATCAGTGAGTCGATAGCGGGCGATGAGCAGTTCTTC. Protein: CAISESIAGDEQFF.

V and J are TRBV15 and TRBJ2-3; either TRBD1 or TRBD2 may supply D (5 bases each). Trimming took off 2 bases at V and 3 bases at J, with 15 bases between the two ends. Looked up from germline, CDR1 is LNHNV and CDR2 is YYDKDF (reference sequence). The CDR3 runs to 16 residues. The CDR3 DNA reads TGTGCCACCAGCAGATCTAGGACTGGGGCGACAGATACGCAGTATTTT. Protein product: CATSRSRTGATDTQYF.

The CDR3 region has the DNA TGCAGTGCTAGAGCCGGCGGGGGAGTAACAGATACGCAGTATTTT. Translating gives CSARAGGGVTDTQYF. The chain has TRBV20-1 and TRBJ2-3; 7 bases align to TRBD2. The CDR3 is 15 residues long. Germline assignment: CDR1 DFQATT and CDR2 SNEGSKA (reference sequence). With V trimmed by 1 base and J by 3 bases, 7 bases remained unmatched.

The V gene is TRBV20-1, the J gene TRBJ2-5; D is unclear. Germline CDR1 DFQATT, CDR2 SNEGSKA (reference sequence). The CDR3 consists of 12 residues. The V end lost 2 bases, the J end lost 0 bases, and 4 bases lay between the germline ends. CDR3 loop: CSARQYQETQYF. CDR3 nucleotide sequence: TGCAGTGCTAGACAGTACCAAGAGACCCAGTACTTC.

This clonotype was detected only a few times. The chain recombines TRBV29-1 with TRBJ1-2; a weak D match, TRBD1 (6 bases). Looked up from germline, CDR1 is SQVTM and CDR2 is ANQGSEA. The CDR3 covers 14 residues. The V end was cut by 0 bases, the J end by 7 bases, with 15 bases between. The CDR3 here is CSVEDWDTRGGYTF. The CDR3, as DNA: TGCAGCGTTGAAGATTGGGACACTCGAGGTGGCTACACCTTC.

The V gene is TRBV6-5, the J gene TRBJ1-6; no definite D call. V was clipped by 2 bases and J by 10 bases, with 12 bases between them. The germline gives CDR1 MNHEY, CDR2 SVGAGI. The CDR3 totals 14 residues. In DNA form, the CDR3 reads TGTGCCAGCAGTTACAGTGACAACCTGTCACCCCTCCACTTT. This codes for CASSYSDNLSPLHF.

J is TRBJ2-7 and V is TRBV29-1, with 9 bases identical to TRBD2. The germline CDR1 and CDR2 sequences are SQVTM and ANQGSEA. The V and J ends lost 4 bases and 4 bases, in that order; junction bases with no gene match: 8. CDR3 length: 14 residues. The CDR3 spells CSVGVLAGRYEQYF. CDR3 DNA sequence: TGCAGCGTTGGGGTCCTAGCGGGGCGGTACGAGCAGTACTTC.

The chain combines TRBV4-3 with TRBJ2-7, with 13 nucleotides matching TRBD2. Looked up from germline, CDR1 is LGHNA and CDR2 is YSLEER. The CDR3 totals 15 residues. Trimming cost V 3 bases and J 4 bases; bases outside gene matches: 3. The CDR3 DNA sequence: TGCGCCAGCAGCCAGCGGACTAGCGGGGGTTACGAGCAGTACTTC. Translating it yields CASSQRTSGGYEQYF.

The V call is TRBV7-4, the J call TRBJ2-7, with TRBD1 matching 8 bases. With V trimmed by 4 bases and J by 4 bases, 6 bases remained unmatched. The CDR3 consists of 14 residues. The germline gives CDR1 SGHVT, CDR2 SQSDAQ. CDR3 sequence: CASSSGQARYEQYF. The CDR3 DNA sequence: TGTGCCAGCAGCTCGGGACAGGCTAGATACGAGCAGTACTTC. Together with reference TRBV7-4 and TRBJ2-7, the CDR3 gives the full variable domain: GAGVSQSPRYKVAKRGRDVALRCDSISGHVTLYWYRQTLGQGSEVLTYSQSDAQRDKSGRPSGRFSAERPERSVSTLKIQRTEQGDSAVYLCASSSGQARYEQYFGPGTRLTVT.

The J gene is TRBJ1-1, the V gene TRBV2; D call uncertain. The CDR3 totals 15 residues. Germline lookup yields CDR1 SNHLY and CDR2 FYNNEI. V lost 6 bases to trimming and J lost 0 bases, with 14 bases between them. CDR3 loop: CASREYDVMNTEAFF. CDR3 in DNA: TGTGCCAGCAGGGAATACGATGTAATGAACACTGAAGCTTTCTTT.

This clonotype was observed at least ten times. The rearrangement links TRBV2 to TRBJ1-1; D unclear. Germline V gene lookup returns CDR1 SNHLY and CDR2 FYNNEI. The CDR3 consists of 12 residues. V gave up 5 bases and J gave up 4 bases, with 8 bases separating them. The CDR3 region is CASSWGGTEAFF. The CDR3 DNA sequence: TGTGCCAGCAGTTGGGGAGGCACTGAAGCTTTCTTT.

The CDR3 nucleotides read TGTGCCACCAGCAGACCATTTCCGGGACAGGGGGTTGTCGACACCGGGGAGCTGTTTTTT. This translates into CATSRPFPGQGVVDTGELFF. The rearrangement joins TRBV15 to TRBJ2-2; 11 bases line up with TRBD1. V lost 2 bases to trimming and J lost 3 bases; unmatched junction nucleotides: 14. CDR3 length equals 20 residues. Per the germline V gene, CDR1 is LNHNV and CDR2 is YYDKDF (reference sequence).

This clonotype was seen a few times. The chain recombines TRBV20-1 with TRBJ2-7; D perhaps matches TRBD2 (6 bases). The CDR3 is 14 amino acids. V lost 1 base and J 2 bases, leaving 12 bases between the germline ends. Germline-derived CDR1 and CDR2 are DFQATT and SNEGSKA (reference sequence). CDR3 protein: CSARGPGETYEQYF. CDR3 DNA: TGCAGTGCTAGAGGGCCGGGAGAGACCTACGAGCAGTACTTC.